The present T cell receptor (beta chain) was sequenced within a study of graft-versus-host responses after intestinal transplantation (dated by TCRdb to the early 2020s). Study-wide context: The transplants that recipients got were multivisceral, liver-intestinal, or isolated intestinal. Every recipient was given anti-thymocyte globulin induction, followed by approximately three years of maintenance tacrolimus and steroids. Bulk TCR-beta CDR3 sequencing was used to track graft-versus-host and host-versus-graft alloreactive T cell clones in the graft, circulation and bone marrow after intestinal transplantation. To identify alloreactive clones, pre-transplant mixed lymphocyte reaction products were sequenced and then compared with unstimulated pre-transplant donor and recipient T cells. The cohort enrolled 24 intestinal transplant recipients, one of whom was a retransplant, and a few patients without pretransplant specimens were excluded. Donor T cell macrochimerism was defined as a peak of at least 4% donor T cells among recipient peripheral blood mononuclear cells. Samples from three later patients were sequenced in-house on an Illumina MiSeq with MiXCR processing rather than by the commercial service.

Spanning cysteine to phenylalanine, the CDR3 consists of 19 amino acids. Only the CDR3 part of the read is kept: 57 bases, read in frame from the first base. CDR1 and CDR2, looked up from the germline V gene, are SGHDT and YYEEEE. The trim is 0 bases for V and 0 bases for J, with a gap of 19 bases between the germline ends. In the case of this clone: Its specific antigen is unknown. Base qualities are not recorded, but no much larger clone differs from it by a single base.

The research as a whole found: In the allografts of patients with donor T cell macrochimerism, GvH to HvG T cell clonal ratios were high. The relatively low number and heterogeneity of intestinal transplant patients limited the conclusions. GvH clones turned up in recipient bone marrow, with some appearing earlier in ileal mucosa or blood, a pattern consistent with an intestinal mucosal origin. Peak levels of circulating GvH clones were associated with declines in HvG clones early after transplant.

Dithiothreitol, EDTA incubations and collagenase D digestion were used to isolate intraepithelial and lamina propria lymphocytes from graft specimens. Serial intestinal graft biopsy specimens collected up to 600 days after transplant underwent bulk TCR-beta sequencing. Library prep was done by the immunoSEQ multiplex PCR assay. For most patients, genomic DNA was subjected to high-throughput TCR-beta CDR3 sequencing by Adaptive Biotechnologies. The authors' pipeline ran thus. Adaptive's ImmunoSEQ software supplied the TCR sequencing data for around 19 patients, while MiXCR and VDJtools were used to process a few other patients. CDR3 nucleotide sequences shared between donor and recipient were removed because their origin could not be assigned. To be classed as alloreactive, a clone needed at least 2-fold expansion over unstimulated cells and a minimum CFSE-low frequency of 0.002% (template counts) or 0.001% (read counts). A clone was considered mappable if detected in the sequenced pre-transplant spleen, lymph node, or MLR CFSE-low populations of the donor or recipient. Cumulative frequency of alloreactive clones was calculated as a percentage of all sequences weighted by copy number. What TCRdb holds here is the immuneACCESS table cut down to in-frame rearrangements. Part of the clones is not present; checked against another copy, under half of the missing clones reflect an unresolved V gene, and the others are unexplained. V and J calls and clone size come straight from that table; D and trimming were deduced from the DNA. The sample profile shows about 7,000 clones; roughly 69% of them were found once. The ten top clones hold less than 20% of the sample.

Sequencing was performed on ileum tissue, taken approximately 35 weeks after intestinal transplantation. This clonotype was sampled from a human patient who received an intestinal transplant, so some T cells may come from the graft donor. The rearrangement combines TRBV5-6 with TRBJ1-3; the D gene assignment is ambiguous. The CDR3 region: CASSLVGVGRTTSGNTIYF. The DNA sequence is TGTGCCAGCAGCTTGGTCGGGGTTGGCAGGACGACCTCTGGAAACACCATATATTTT.